The 20 T cell receptor beta chains listed next were all sequenced from one sample in a study of shared clonotypes between healthy human individuals. Using immunoSEQ multiplex PCR, the repertoire was profiled, and TCRdb retains in-frame clones only, with some absent. This table has millions of clones, approximately 92% appearing once. The sample taken for sequencing was naive CD4+ T cells sorted from blood. The sample's subset: CD45RA+ positively selected. The origin of the receptors is a man aged 18 to 29 in good health.

The chain has TRBV29-1 and TRBJ1-2, with D maybe TRBD1 (6 bases). V was cut by 6 bases and J by 7 bases, with 15 bases left in between. There are 12 residues in the CDR3. Germline values: CDR1 SQVTM, CDR2 ANQGSEA. CDR3 loop: CSVALGAGGYTF. The CDR3 region has the DNA TGCAGCGTGGCTCTGGGGGCAGGTGGCTACACCTTC.

The chain links TRBV28 to TRBJ2-7; 10 positions agree with TRBD2. The V gene's germline CDR1 is MDHEN and CDR2 SYDVKM. Trimming cost V 7 bases and J 6 bases; bases outside gene matches: 12. The length of the CDR3 is 15 residues. CDR3 amino acids: CASTLLAGGAGEQYF. In DNA form, the CDR3 reads TGTGCCAGCACCCTCTTAGCGGGGGGAGCTGGCGAGCAGTACTTC.

The gene calls are TRBV5-1 and TRBJ2-5, with D uncertain. Between the trimmed V and J ends, which lost 1 base and 1 base, there was a span of 11 bases. Germline-derived CDR1 and CDR2 are SGHRS and YFSETQ. The CDR3 loop spans 15 amino acids. The CDR3 region has the DNA TGCGCCAGCAGCTTGATGGGCCAGGTCCAAGAGACCCAGTACTTC. Translation gives CASSLMGQVQETQYF.

This chain joins TRBV7-2 and TRBJ1-5; TRBD1 matches at 7 bases. V shed 3 bases and J 4 bases; nucleotides not matched to a gene: 3. The germline CDR1 and CDR2 sequences are SGHTA and FQGNSA. This CDR3 is built from 14 residues. CDR3 in DNA: TGTGCCAGCAGCTTCCGACAGGGTAATCAGCCCCAGCATTTT. The encoded protein is CASSFRQGNQPQHF.

Regarding this clone: Other nucleotide sequences in the sample specify the same CDR3. The rearrangement links TRBV19 to TRBJ2-5, with 12 bases matching TRBD2. CDR1 is LNHDA and CDR2 is SQIVND in the germline V gene (reference sequence). There are 15 residues in the CDR3. The ends lost 5 bases at V and 5 bases at J; junction bases unmatched: 6. DNA for the CDR3: TGTGCCAGTAGTCCTAGCGGGGGGGCCGGGGAGACCCAGTACTTC. As protein: CASSPSGGAGETQYF. Supplemented by reference TRBV19 and TRBJ2-5, the full variable domain reads DGGITQSPKYLFRKEGQNVTLSCEQNLNHDAMYWYRQDPGQGLRLIYYSQIVNDFQKGDIAEGYSVSREKKESFPLTVTSAQKNPTAFYLCASSPSGGAGETQYFGPGTRLLVL.

The genes are TRBV5-4 and TRBJ1-1; D might be TRBD1 (5 bases). The CDR3 has 14 residues. V shed 4 bases and J shed 1 base, with 11 bases lying between them. Germline-derived CDR1 and CDR2 are SGHNT and YYREEE (reference sequence). The CDR3 nucleotides are TGTGCCAGCAGCGGAGGGGCGGGGAACACTGAAGCTTTCTTT. Translating gives CASSGGAGNTEAFF.

The chain carries TRBV7-8 and TRBJ2-1; D possibly matches TRBD1 or TRBD2 (8 bases each). The germline V gene encodes CDR1 SGHVS and CDR2 FQNEAQ. This CDR3 has 18 residues. V shed 6 bases and J shed 1 base, with 22 bases lying between them. CDR3 in amino acids: CASSLGQAGGGSYNEQFF. The CDR3 DNA is TGTGCCAGCAGTTTGGGACAGGCGGGGGGCGGGTCCTACAATGAGCAGTTCTTC.

This chain uses TRBV9 with TRBJ1-3; 7 bases line up with TRBD1. The CDR3 is 14 amino acids. Trimming removed 7 bases from V and 2 bases from J; junction bases left unmatched: 6. The germline V gene encodes CDR1 SGDLS and CDR2 YYNGEE. For the CDR3, the DNA is TGTGCCAGCGAGCCCGGGACAGCTGGAAACACCATATATTTT. Residues: CASEPGTAGNTIYF.

This clone has only a few counts. The chain links TRBV10-3 to TRBJ1-6; D unclear. The length of the CDR3 is 13 residues. Germline CDR1 ENHRY, CDR2 SYGVKD. V was pared by 4 bases and J by 9 bases, with 10 bases between. CDR3 sequence reads: CAISADYSSPLHF. DNA of the CDR3: TGTGCCATCAGTGCGGATTACAGTTCACCCCTCCACTTT.

The chain has TRBV9 and TRBJ2-5; tentative D call: TRBD2 (5 bases). The CDR3 is made up of 16 amino acids. V was shortened by 3 bases and J by 5 bases, with 20 bases between the two germline ends. The germline V gene has CDR1 SGDLS and CDR2 YYNGEE. The CDR3 coding sequence is TGTGCCAGCAGCGCCTCCGGCGGAGGAGACTGGGAGACCCAGTACTTC. Translated: CASSASGGGDWETQYF.

The rearrangement uses TRBV5-1 and TRBJ2-5, with 7 bases that match TRBD2. Germline V gene sequence: CDR1 SGHRS, CDR2 YFSETQ. The V gene end was trimmed by 3 bases and the J gene end by 1 base; junction bases not matched to a gene: 15. The CDR3 spans 18 residues. CDR3 loop: CASSSQGSAGRFQETQYF. CDR3 nucleotide sequence: TGCGCCAGCAGCTCCCAGGGATCAGCGGGACGCTTCCAAGAGACCCAGTACTTC. The full variable domain, its missing parts supplied by reference TRBV5-1 and TRBJ2-5, is KAGVTQTPRYLIKTRGQQVTLSCSPISGHRSVSWYQQTPGQGLQFLFEYFSETQRNKGNFPGRFSGRQFSNSRSEMNVSTLELGDSALYLCASSSQGSAGRFQETQYFGPGTRLLVL.

The genes are TRBV7-2 and TRBJ2-1, with TRBD2 identical over 14 bases. The germline V gene has CDR1 SGHTA and CDR2 FQGNSA. V was clipped by 4 bases and J by 7 bases; unmatched bases: 9. The CDR3 length is 17 residues. CDR3 sequence reads: CASSSPPGLAGANEQFF. DNA of the CDR3: TGTGCCAGCAGCTCTCCCCCGGGACTAGCGGGAGCAAATGAGCAGTTCTTC.

This chain joins TRBV19 and TRBJ2-7; D not resolved. Germline V gene data show CDR1 as LNHDA and CDR2 as SQIVND (reference sequence). This CDR3 spans 15 amino acids. V lost 5 bases and J lost 2, with 16 bases in between. The CDR3: CASSSSYSKTYEQYF. The CDR3 DNA reads TGTGCCAGTAGTTCCTCCTACAGCAAAACCTACGAGCAGTACTTC.

Turning to this clone: At one end, the junction sequence differs from germline, possibly due to a read error. The chain employs TRBV7-7 and TRBJ2-5, with 13 bases identical to TRBD2. Germline CDR1 reads SSHAT; CDR2 reads FNYEAQ (reference sequence). This CDR3 has 17 amino acids. CDR3 residues: CASSLGTSGASQETQYF. The CDR3 DNA is TGTGCTAGCAGCTTGGGGACTAGCGGGGCCTCTCAGGAGACCCAGTACTTC.

The V and J genes are TRBV15 and TRBJ1-4; D remains unclear. The length of the CDR3 is 13 residues. CDR1 is LNHNV, CDR2 YYDKDF, per germline (reference sequence). The ends were cut back, 0 bases at V and 7 bases at J, with 6 bases in the middle. CDR3 sequence reads: CATSRDNSEKLFF. The CDR3 region has the DNA TGTGCCACCAGCAGAGATAACAGTGAAAAACTGTTTTTT.

The chain couples TRBV5-1 to TRBJ2-5; tentatively, D is TRBD1 (5 bases). Germline-derived CDR1 and CDR2 are SGHRS and YFSETQ. The CDR3 covers 15 residues. Trimming stripped 1 base from V and 5 bases from J, with 15 bases between. CDR3 sequence: CASSLWAGQGETQYF. CDR3 sequence (DNA): TGCGCCAGCAGCTTGTGGGCAGGGCAAGGGGAGACCCAGTACTTC.

The rearrangement joins TRBV5-1 to TRBJ2-2; 12 nucleotides agree with TRBD2. Germline-derived CDR1 and CDR2 are SGHRS and YFSETQ. With V trimmed by 4 bases and J by 6 bases, 4 bases remained unmatched. This CDR3 has 15 residues. The CDR3 loop is CASSAPSGGAGELFF. The DNA for the CDR3 is TGCGCCAGCAGCGCCCCTAGCGGGGGGGCCGGGGAGCTGTTTTTT.

The chain has TRBV7-9 and TRBJ2-1; the match to TRBD2 covers 10 bases. The CDR3 covers 17 residues. Germline V gene sequence: CDR1 SEHNR, CDR2 FQNEAQ (reference sequence). Trimming at V came to 5 bases and at J to 4 bases, leaving 11 bases not matched to a gene. The CDR3 is CASSVSSGTSVYNEQFF. CDR3 coding DNA: TGTGCCAGCAGCGTCTCCTCCGGGACTAGCGTTTACAATGAGCAGTTCTTC.

The chain uses TRBV27 and TRBJ2-7; 12 bases align to TRBD2. With 6 bases clipped from V and 2 bases from J, the junction kept 8 bases outside the gene matches. There are 16 residues in the CDR3. Per the germline V gene, CDR1 is MNHEY and CDR2 is SMNVEV (reference sequence). The CDR3 nucleotides read TGTGCCAGCAGCGCTAAACTAGCGGGAGGTCCCTACGAGCAGTACTTC. Protein product: CASSAKLAGGPYEQYF.

This chain connects TRBV30 to TRBJ2-4; D not resolved. The ends were cut back, 2 bases at V and 1 base at J, with 12 bases in the middle. From germline, CDR1 is GTSNPN and CDR2 SVGIG (reference sequence). The CDR3 extends over 15 amino acids. This CDR3 is CAWSSKTAAKNIQYF. The CDR3 DNA reads TGTGCCTGGAGTTCAAAAACGGCGGCCAAAAACATTCAGTACTTC.